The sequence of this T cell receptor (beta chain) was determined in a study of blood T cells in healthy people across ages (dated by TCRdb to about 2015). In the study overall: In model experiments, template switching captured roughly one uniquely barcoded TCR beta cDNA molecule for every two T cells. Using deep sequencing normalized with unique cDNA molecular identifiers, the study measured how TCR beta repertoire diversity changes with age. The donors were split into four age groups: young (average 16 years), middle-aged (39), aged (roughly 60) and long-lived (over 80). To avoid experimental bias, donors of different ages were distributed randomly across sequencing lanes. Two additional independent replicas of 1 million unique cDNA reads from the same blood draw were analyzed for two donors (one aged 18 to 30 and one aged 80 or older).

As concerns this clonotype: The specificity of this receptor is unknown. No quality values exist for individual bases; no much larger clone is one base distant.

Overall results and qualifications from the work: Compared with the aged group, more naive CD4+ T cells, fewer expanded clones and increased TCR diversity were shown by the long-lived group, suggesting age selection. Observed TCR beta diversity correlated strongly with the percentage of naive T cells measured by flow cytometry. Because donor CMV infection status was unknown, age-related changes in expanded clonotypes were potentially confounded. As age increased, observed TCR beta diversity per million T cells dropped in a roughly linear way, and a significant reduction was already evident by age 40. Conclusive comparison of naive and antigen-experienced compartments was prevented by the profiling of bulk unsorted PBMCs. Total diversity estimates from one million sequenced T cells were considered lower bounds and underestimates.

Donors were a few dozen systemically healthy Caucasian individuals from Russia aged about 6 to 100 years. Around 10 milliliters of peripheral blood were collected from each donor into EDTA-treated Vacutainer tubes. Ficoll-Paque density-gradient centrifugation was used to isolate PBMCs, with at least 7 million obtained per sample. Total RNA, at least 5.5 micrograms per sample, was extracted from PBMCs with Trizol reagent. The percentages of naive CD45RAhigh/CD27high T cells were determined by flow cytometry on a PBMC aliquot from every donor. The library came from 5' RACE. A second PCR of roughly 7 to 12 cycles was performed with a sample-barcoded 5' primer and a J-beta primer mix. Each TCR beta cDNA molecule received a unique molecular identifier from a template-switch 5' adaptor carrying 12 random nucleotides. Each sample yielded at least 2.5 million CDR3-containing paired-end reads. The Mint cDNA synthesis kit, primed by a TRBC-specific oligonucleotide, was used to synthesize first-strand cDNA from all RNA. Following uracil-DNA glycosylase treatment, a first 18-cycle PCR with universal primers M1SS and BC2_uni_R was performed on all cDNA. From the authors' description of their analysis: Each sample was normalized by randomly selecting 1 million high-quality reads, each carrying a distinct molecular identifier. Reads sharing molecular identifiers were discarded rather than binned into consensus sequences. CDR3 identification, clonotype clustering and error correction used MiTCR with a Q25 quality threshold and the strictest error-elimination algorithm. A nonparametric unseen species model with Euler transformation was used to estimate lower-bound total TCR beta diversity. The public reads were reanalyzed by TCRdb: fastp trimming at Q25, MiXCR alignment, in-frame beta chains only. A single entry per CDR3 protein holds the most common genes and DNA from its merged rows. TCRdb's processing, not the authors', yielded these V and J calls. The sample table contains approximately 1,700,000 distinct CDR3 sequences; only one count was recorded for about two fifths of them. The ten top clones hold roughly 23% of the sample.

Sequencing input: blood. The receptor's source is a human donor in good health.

The CDR3 region: CAIGKTGTQPQHF. The nucleotide sequence is TGTGCCATCGGCAAGACAGGGACTCAGCCCCAGCATTTT. Recombination linked TRBV10-3 to TRBJ1-5; 7 central bases correspond to TRBD1. Inclusive of the bounding cysteine and phenylalanine, the CDR3 is 13 residues long. Only CDR3 DNA is held: 39 bases, read in frame from base 1. The CDR1 and CDR2 encoded by the germline V gene are ENHRY and SYGVKD. Trimming takes 8 bases off V and 6 bases off J; junction bases not matched to a gene: 7.